One and the same sample provided the 10 T cell receptor beta chains below, sequenced in a study of shared clonotypes between healthy human individuals (dated by TCRdb to the early 2020s). The library was produced with the immunoSEQ multiplex PCR assay. TCRdb re-hosts the immuneACCESS table, in-frame sequences only. Its copies lack some clones; in the studies checked, an unresolved V gene accounts for under half of them, and the cause for the rest is not known. The sample table lists roughly 2.5 million clones, roughly nine tenths of them with a count of one. The ten biggest clones cover 0.14% of the sample. Sample: naive CD4+ T cells sorted from blood. The cell subset or site label, read with the paper, signifies: CD45RA+ positively selected. The receptors were gathered from a man younger than 35 in good health.

V gene TRBV10-1 combines with J gene TRBJ2-3, with 11 bases matching TRBD2. The CDR3 has 15 amino acids. CDR1 is WNHNN, CDR2 SYGVQD, per germline (reference sequence). V shed 6 bases, J shed 1 base, and the junction held 3 bases outside the gene matches. The CDR3 spells CASSGGLAGTDTQYF. CDR3 nucleotides: TGCGCCAGCAGCGGGGGACTAGCGGGCACAGATACGCAGTATTTT.

This chain joins TRBV28 and TRBJ2-7, with D hard to call. V dropped 6 bases and J dropped 0 bases, with 9 bases sitting between them. The germline CDR1 and CDR2 sequences are MDHEN and SYDVKM. CDR3 size: 13 residues. The CDR3 is CASSVSTSYEQYF. The CDR3 DNA is TGTGCCAGCAGCGTATCAACCTCCTACGAGCAGTACTTC.

The CDR3 here is CASSEGAGIHGELFF. The CDR3 region has the DNA TGTGCCAGCAGTGAAGGTGCGGGAATTCACGGGGAGCTGTTTTTT. V gene TRBV2 combines with J gene TRBJ2-2; maybe TRBD2 (6 bases). CDR3 size: 15 residues. V was trimmed by 1 base and J by 7 bases, leaving 13 bases between them. The V gene's germline CDR1 is SNHLY and CDR2 FYNNEI.

The DNA of the CDR3 is TGCGCCAGCAGTCAATCAATCGTCAGGCCAGTTCGTGCCAAGGTAGTTCCCCGTGGAAACACCATATATTTT. It yields the protein CASSQSIVRPVRAKVVPRGNTIYF. V gene TRBV23-1 combines with J gene TRBJ1-3; D not certain. TRBV23-1 is given ORF status, its function remaining uncertain. V was pared by 0 bases and J by 3 bases, with 36 bases between. There are 24 residues in the CDR3.

The V gene is TRBV19, the J gene TRBJ2-4, with TRBD2 identical over 12 bases. The germline V gene has CDR1 LNHDA and CDR2 SQIVND (reference sequence). Losses at the gene ends were 7 bases for V and 1 base for J; bases not matched to a gene: 2. The CDR3 totals 15 residues. The CDR3 spells CASTSGRAAKNIQYF. CDR3 nucleotide sequence: TGTGCCAGTACTAGCGGGAGGGCGGCCAAAAACATTCAGTACTTC.

In this sample, this clone turned up once. The chain is built from TRBV5-1 and TRBJ2-3; 13 bases are shared with TRBD2. Germline loops: CDR1 SGHRS, CDR2 YFSETQ. The V segment lost 3 bases and the J segment 6 bases; nucleotides outside the gene matches: 13. The CDR3 has 18 amino acids. Written as DNA, the CDR3 is TGCGCCAGCAGCTCGCCCCAGGGACTAGCGGGACATATTGATACGCAGTATTTT. Protein: CASSSPQGLAGHIDTQYF.

The chain combines TRBV5-8 with TRBJ2-3, with 10 bases identical to TRBD2. The CDR3 spans 17 residues. The trim removed 2 bases at V and 3 bases at J, leaving 9 bases unmatched. CDR1 and CDR2 (germline): SGHTS, YDEGEE. The CDR3 is CASSFSLSGRVTDTQYF. CDR3 coding DNA: TGTGCCAGCAGCTTTTCGTTAAGCGGGAGGGTAACAGATACGCAGTATTTT.

This rearrangement joins TRBV9 to TRBJ2-3; TRBD2 matches 12 bases. Losses at the gene ends were 0 bases for V and 4 bases for J; bases not matched to a gene: 3. CDR1 is SGDLS, CDR2 YYNGEE, per germline. The CDR3 extends over 16 amino acids. CDR3 coding DNA: TGTGCCAGCAGCGTAGAACTAGCGGGGGGCCCAGATACGCAGTATTTT. Translation gives CASSVELAGGPDTQYF.

V usage is TRBV6-6 and J usage is TRBJ2-3; 7 bases map to TRBD2. The length of the CDR3 is 14 residues. The J segment lost 5 bases and the V segment lost 6 bases, leaving 8 bases of the junction unmatched. Germline V gives CDR1 MNHNY, CDR2 SVGAGI (reference sequence). The CDR3 spells CASRQAGLLDTQYF. CDR3 in DNA: TGTGCCAGCAGGCAAGCGGGACTGTTAGATACGCAGTATTTT.

This clone appeared once. The V call is TRBV5-1, the J call TRBJ2-1, with 11 bases that match TRBD2. The V gene end was trimmed by 0 bases and the J gene end by 10 bases; junction bases not matched to a gene: 6. The CDR3 spans 15 residues. CDR1 and CDR2 from the germline V gene are SGHRS and YFSETQ. CDR3 sequence reads: CASSLVTSGVGEQFF. The CDR3 DNA sequence: TGCGCCAGCAGCTTGGTGACTAGCGGGGTCGGGGAGCAGTTCTTC.